The clone carrying this T cell receptor beta chain was recorded a few times. Its antigen is still unknown. This sample also contains other DNA sequences that code for the same CDR3. Only in-frame clones appear in the TCRdb table, and some are missing; sequencing was by immunoSEQ multiplex PCR. The data contain 100,000 or so clones, about four fifths of them singletons. The data stem from a study of PD-1 blockade in mismatch repair-deficient tumors. Study-level findings and limits: After pembrolizumab, tumor-resident clones rose rapidly, then generally contracted before radiologic responses.

This material consisted of peripheral blood, taken approximately 8 months after starting pembrolizumab. The TCR sequence derives from an adult with mismatch repair-deficient cancer.

CDR3 protein: CASSTGDSGNTIYF. In DNA, the CDR3 is TGTGCCAGTAGCACCGGGGACTCTGGAAACACCATATATTTT. The chain links TRBV19 to TRBJ1-3; D ambiguous. This CDR3 is 14 amino acids long. Deletions cut 6 bases from V and 0 bases from J, with 9 bases between. Germline V gene lookup returns CDR1 LNHDA and CDR2 SQIVND (reference sequence).